Sequencing of this T cell receptor beta chain was carried out in a study of T cell responses to AZD1222 COVID-19 vaccine. Study-wide results and limits: It should be noted that donors were predominantly white British and more often female, and clonal diversity was possibly underestimated.

Sequencing used immunoSEQ multiplex PCR; TCRdb keeps in-frame clones, though not all of them. Among more than 100,000 clones listed, around 90% were seen once. For this clone: Antigen specificity is unknown.

The length of the CDR3 is 14 residues. Germline V gene data show CDR1 as LGHDT and CDR2 as YNNKEL (reference sequence). Trimming left V 4 bases short and J 7 bases short, with 16 bases between. This TCR was sampled from an adult in good health. The sample here was peripheral blood, taken on day 0 of AZD1222 vaccination. V usage is TRBV3-1 (or the pseudogene TRBV3-2) and J usage is TRBJ1-2; D call uncertain. Here the CDR3 reads CASSRRGVWAGYTF. CDR3 nucleotide sequence: TGTGCCAGCAGCCGTCGGGGAGTGTGGGCTGGCTACACCTTC.